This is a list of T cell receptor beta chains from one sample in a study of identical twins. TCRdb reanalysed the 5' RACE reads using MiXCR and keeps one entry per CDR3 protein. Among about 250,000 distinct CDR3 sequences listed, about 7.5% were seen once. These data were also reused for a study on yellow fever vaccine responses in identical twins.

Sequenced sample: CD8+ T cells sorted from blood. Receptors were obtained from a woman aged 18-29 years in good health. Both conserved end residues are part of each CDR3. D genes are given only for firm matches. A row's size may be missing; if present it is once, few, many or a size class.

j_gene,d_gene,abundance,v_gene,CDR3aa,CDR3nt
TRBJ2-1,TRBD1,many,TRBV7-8,CASSSPYRTGGNEQFF,TGTGCCAGCAGCTCACCATACCGGACAGGGGGCAATGAGCAGTTCTTC
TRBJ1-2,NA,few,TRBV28,CASKSGPYRSGYTF,TGTGCCAGCAAGTCAGGACCGTATCGATCTGGCTACACCTTC
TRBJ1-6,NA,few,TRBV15,CATSSPEGSSPLHF,TGTGCCACCAGCAGCCCAGAGGGCAGTTCACCCCTCCACTTT
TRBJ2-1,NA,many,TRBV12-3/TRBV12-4,CASSLGDPGSTHEQFF,TGTGCCAGCAGTTTGGGGGACCCGGGGTCCACCCATGAGCAGTTCTTC
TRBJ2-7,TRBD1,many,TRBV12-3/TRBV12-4,CASSLWGTGGSYEQYF,TGTGCCAGCAGTTTATGGGGGACAGGGGGCTCCTACGAGCAGTACTTC
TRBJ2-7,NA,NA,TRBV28,CASSLRQGGLDEQYF,TGTGCCAGCAGTTTGCGTCAGGGGGGCCTCGACGAGCAGTACTTC
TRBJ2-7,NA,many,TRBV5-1,CASSLNPRTFTGEQYF,TGCGCCAGCAGCTTGAACCCCCGTACTTTCACGGGCGAGCAGTACTTC
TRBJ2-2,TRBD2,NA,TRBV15,CATSRAAGVDTGELFF,TGTGCCACCAGCAGAGCAGCGGGGGTTGACACCGGGGAGCTGTTTTTT
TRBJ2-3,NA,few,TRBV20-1,CSARDTATDSTDTQYF,TGCAGTGCTAGAGATACGGCGACGGATTCCACAGATACGCAGTATTTT
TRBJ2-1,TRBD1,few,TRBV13,CASSWTGNYNEQFF,TGTGCCAGCAGCTGGACAGGGAACTACAATGAGCAGTTCTTC
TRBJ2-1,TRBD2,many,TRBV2,CASSGSSSGVEDNEQFF,TGTGCCAGCAGTGGCAGCTCAAGCGGGGTAGAAGACAATGAGCAGTTCTTC
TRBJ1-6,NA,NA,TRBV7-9,CASSLVAGENSPLHF,TGTGCCAGCAGCTTAGTAGCAGGGGAGAATTCACCCCTCCACTTT
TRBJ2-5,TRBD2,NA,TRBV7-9,CASSFSSGRPQETQYF,TGTGCCAGCAGCTTCTCTAGCGGGAGGCCCCAAGAGACCCAGTACTTC
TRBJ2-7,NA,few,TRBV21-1,CATVWPGLAGGRYDEQYF,TGTGCCACCGTATGGCCGGGACTAGCGGGAGGAAGGTACGACGAGCAGTACTTC
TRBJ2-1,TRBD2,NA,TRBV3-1,CASSQAVSGGVYNEQFF,TGTGCCAGCAGCCAAGCTGTTAGCGGGGGGGTCTACAATGAGCAGTTCTTC
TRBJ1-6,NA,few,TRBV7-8,CASSLADRFRNSPLHF,TGTGCCAGCAGCTTAGCCGACAGGTTTCGGAATTCACCCCTCCACTTT
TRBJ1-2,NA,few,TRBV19,CASNDRIFGYTF,TGTGCCAGTAATGACAGGATTTTTGGCTACACCTTC
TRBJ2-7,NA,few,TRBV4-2,CASSQGHSETYEQYF,TGTGCCAGCAGCCAAGGGCATAGCGAGACCTACGAGCAGTACTTC
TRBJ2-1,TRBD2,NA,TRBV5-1,CASSLAGLAGVLNEQFF,TGCGCCAGCAGCTTGGCAGGACTAGCGGGAGTTTTAAATGAGCAGTTCTTC
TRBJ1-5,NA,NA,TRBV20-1,CSTETLSNQPQHF,TGCAGTACAGAGACTCTGAGCAATCAGCCCCAGCATTTT
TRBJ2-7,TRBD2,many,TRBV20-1,CSARDGRRSYEQYF,TGCAGTGCCCGTGACGGGAGGAGGTCTTACGAGCAGTACTTC
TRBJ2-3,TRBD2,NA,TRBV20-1,CSAASSGDASTDTQYF,TGCAGTGCTGCCTCTAGCGGGGACGCTAGCACAGATACGCAGTATTTT
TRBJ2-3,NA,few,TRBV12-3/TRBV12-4,CASSLTVTGVGRLPDTQYF,TGTGCCAGCAGTTTAACGGTCACGGGTGTCGGGAGACTCCCAGATACGCAGTATTTT
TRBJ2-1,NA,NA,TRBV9,CASSVAQFSYNEQFF,TGTGCCAGCAGCGTAGCTCAGTTCTCCTACAATGAGCAGTTCTTC
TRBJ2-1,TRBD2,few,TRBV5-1,CASSSLAGGSYNEQFF,TGCGCCAGCAGCTCCCTAGCGGGAGGCTCCTACAATGAGCAGTTCTTC
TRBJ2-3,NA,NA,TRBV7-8,CASSGDGTPGQDTQYF,TGTGCCAGCAGCGGCGATGGGACCCCCGGGCAAGATACGCAGTATTTT
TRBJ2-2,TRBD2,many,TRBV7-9,CASSSRLAGHTGELFF,TGTGCCAGCAGCTCTCGACTAGCGGGACACACCGGGGAGCTGTTTTTT
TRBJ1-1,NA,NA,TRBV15,CATSRDFEVTEAFF,TGTGCCACCAGCAGAGATTTCGAGGTCACTGAAGCTTTCTTT
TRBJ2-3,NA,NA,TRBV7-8,CASSLEGWYVTDTQYF,TGTGCCAGCAGCTTAGAGGGGTGGTACGTTACAGATACGCAGTATTTT
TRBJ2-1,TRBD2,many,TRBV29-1,CSVRTSGRGSYNEQFF,TGCAGCGTGAGGACTAGCGGGAGGGGGTCCTACAATGAGCAGTTCTTC
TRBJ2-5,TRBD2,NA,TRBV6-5,CASSYSRAGGAETQYF,TGTGCCAGCAGTTACTCGAGAGCGGGGGGAGCCGAGACCCAGTACTTC
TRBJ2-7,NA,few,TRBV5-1,CASSVTPSYEQYF,TGCGCCAGCAGCGTGACTCCATCCTACGAGCAGTACTTC
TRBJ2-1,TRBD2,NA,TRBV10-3,CAISEILSGTTYNEQFF,TGTGCCATCAGTGAAATATTATCCGGGACTACGTACAATGAGCAGTTCTTC
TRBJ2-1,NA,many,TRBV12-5,CASGLNQGGVHNEQFF,TGTGCTAGTGGTTTGAACCAGGGGGGAGTACACAATGAGCAGTTCTTC
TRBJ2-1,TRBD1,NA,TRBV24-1,CSTGTGYNEQFF,TGTTCAACCGGGACAGGATACAATGAGCAGTTCTTC
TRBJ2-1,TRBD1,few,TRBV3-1,CASSRDRVSEQFF,TGTGCCAGCAGCCGGGACAGGGTCTCTGAGCAGTTCTTC
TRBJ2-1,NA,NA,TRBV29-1,CSAKGGDSYNEQFF,TGCAGCGCAAAAGGGGGGGACTCCTACAATGAGCAGTTCTTC
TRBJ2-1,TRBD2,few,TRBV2,CASRIEQGGWREATEQFF,TGTGCCAGCAGGATAGAACAGGGAGGGTGGCGGGAGGCAACTGAGCAGTTCTTC
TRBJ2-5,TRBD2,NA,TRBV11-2,CASSLNSRLAGTGETQYF,TGTGCCAGCAGCTTAAATTCGCGACTAGCGGGGACGGGAGAGACCCAGTACTTC
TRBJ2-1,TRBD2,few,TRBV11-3,CASSFASGSGEQFF,TGTGCCAGCAGCTTTGCTAGCGGGAGTGGTGAGCAGTTCTTC
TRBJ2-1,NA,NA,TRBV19,CASSIDHFNEQFF,TGTGCCAGTAGTATAGACCACTTCAATGAGCAGTTCTTC
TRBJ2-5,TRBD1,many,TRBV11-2,CASSGTGADETQYF,TGTGCCAGCAGCGGGACAGGGGCGGATGAGACCCAGTACTTC
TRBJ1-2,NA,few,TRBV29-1,CSVGPRKDGYTF,TGCAGCGTCGGCCCTAGAAAGGATGGCTACACCTTC
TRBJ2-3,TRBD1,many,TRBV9,CASSAWDRGKDTQYF,TGTGCCAGCAGCGCTTGGGACAGGGGTAAAGATACGCAGTATTTT
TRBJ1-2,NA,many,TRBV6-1,CASTPTVWNYGYTF,TGTGCCAGCACCCCGACAGTTTGGAACTATGGCTACACCTTC